These 27 T cell receptor beta chains were sequenced from one sample in a study of OX40 agonist ivuxolimab in advanced cancers. The method was immunoSEQ multiplex PCR; TCRdb's version includes in-frame clones alone and lacks a portion of them. Of about 20,000 clones listed, around 82% are singletons. Sequenced material: CD4+ or CD8+ T cells sorted from blood, taken in a trial of the OX40 agonist ivuxolimab. The receptor set was obtained from an adult with an advanced solid tumor such as melanoma, head and neck, liver or kidney cancer.

As DNA, the CDR3 is TGTGCCAGCAGCCAAGGGCCGGGGCTGAACACTGAAGCTTTCTTT. Translated: CASSQGPGLNTEAFF. The chain has TRBV4-2 and TRBJ1-1; tentative D call: TRBD1 (5 bases). The germline V gene encodes CDR1 LGHNA and CDR2 YNFKEQ. V gave up 1 base and J gave up 0 bases, with 9 bases separating them. This CDR3 region has 15 residues.

The chain couples TRBV29-1 to TRBJ2-7, with a tentative D call TRBD1 (6 bases). This CDR3 is 13 amino acids long. CDR1 SQVTM and CDR2 ANQGSEA come from the germline V gene. The V end was cut by 1 base, the J end by 5 bases, with 12 bases between. CDR3 DNA: TGCAGCGTTGAAGCACAGGGTGGCAACGAGCAGTACTTC. Amino acid sequence: CSVEAQGGNEQYF.

This clone was observed a few times. V and J are TRBV28 and TRBJ2-1; the D call may be TRBD1 or TRBD2 (5 bases each). CDR3 length equals 14 residues. Germline CDR1 reads MDHEN; CDR2 reads SYDVKM. Trimming pared 7 bases from V and 8 bases from J, leaving 18 bases between. The CDR3: CASNSRDVSYEQFF. The CDR3 DNA follows: TGTGCCAGCAATTCCCGGGACGTAAGTTATGAGCAGTTCTTC.

The chain carries TRBV13 and TRBJ2-7; 8 bases map to TRBD1. This CDR3 is 14 amino acids long. Germline CDR1 PRHDT, CDR2 FYEKMQ (reference sequence). V gave up 5 bases and J gave up 3 bases; unmatched junction bases: 6. The CDR3 coding sequence is TGTGCCAGCAGCGTTTCAGGGGGCGTCTACGAGCAGTACTTC. Its protein product is CASSVSGGVYEQYF.

This rearrangement joins TRBV7-9 to TRBJ1-1, with TRBD1 matching 10 bases. This CDR3 spans 15 amino acids. Germline V gene data show CDR1 as SEHNR and CDR2 as FQNEAQ (reference sequence). The J segment lost 4 bases and the V segment lost 5 bases, leaving 7 bases of the junction unmatched. The CDR3 coding sequence is TGTGCCAGCAGCGCAATGACAGGGGGCATCACTGAAGCTTTCTTT. Its translation: CASSAMTGGITEAFF.

The chain uses TRBV27 and TRBJ1-6; no reliable D call. The V end lost 5 bases, the J end lost 1 base, and 9 bases lay between the germline ends. Germline V lookup: CDR1 MNHEY, CDR2 SMNVEV (reference sequence). This CDR3 is 15 amino acids long. In DNA form, the CDR3 reads TGTGCCAGCAGTCCGGGTTCGTCCTATAATTCACCCCTCCACTTT. Translated: CASSPGSSYNSPLHF.

The rearrangement joins TRBV4-1 to TRBJ2-7; no firm D call. Germline V gene data show CDR1 as MGHRA and CDR2 as YSYEKL. The CDR3 has 12 residues. Trimming took off 2 bases at V and 0 bases at J, with 2 bases between the two ends. The CDR3 DNA reads TGCGCCAGCAGCCAAAACTCCTACGAGCAGTACTTC. Protein sequence: CASSQNSYEQYF.

V and J are TRBV7-6 and TRBJ1-1; D unresolved. The V end was cut by 1 base, the J end by 0 bases, with 0 bases between. Germline V gene data show CDR1 as SGHVS and CDR2 as FNYEAQ. This CDR3 is 12 amino acids long. The CDR3 sequence is CASSLVNTEAFF. As DNA, the CDR3 is TGTGCCAGCAGCTTAGTGAACACTGAAGCTTTCTTT.

This clone was detected many times. The rearrangement links TRBV4-1 to TRBJ1-1, with D tentatively TRBD1 (6 bases). The germline gives CDR1 MGHRA, CDR2 YSYEKL. The CDR3 contains 13 residues. The ends were cut back, 1 base at V and 7 bases at J, with 10 bases in the middle. DNA of the CDR3: TGCGCCAGCAGCCAAGGGACAGTATTTGAAGCTTTCTTT. It translates to CASSQGTVFEAFF.

J is TRBJ1-2 and V is TRBV9, with 9 bases matching TRBD1. CDR3 length: 16 amino acids. V lost 2 bases to trimming and J lost 5 bases; unmatched junction nucleotides: 10. CDR1 SGDLS and CDR2 YYNGEE come from the germline V gene. The CDR3 bases are TGTGCCAGCAGCGTTTCCCCGGGACAGGGAGGATATGGCTACACCTTC. This translates into CASSVSPGQGGYGYTF.

CDR3 loop: CASARGAGNQPQHF. CDR3 coding DNA: TGTGCCAGTGCGAGGGGCGCGGGCAATCAGCCCCAGCATTTT. The chain uses TRBV19 and TRBJ1-5, with D possibly matching TRBD1 (5 bases). In germline, CDR1 is LNHDA, CDR2 SQIVND (reference sequence). The CDR3 loop spans 14 amino acids. V was clipped by 8 bases and J by 2 bases, with 13 bases between them.

This clone has only a few counts. This chain connects TRBV27 to TRBJ2-7; D is undetermined. Per germline, CDR1 MNHEY and CDR2 SMNVEV (reference sequence). This CDR3 contains 12 residues. V shed 3 bases and J shed 5 bases, with 8 bases lying between them. The CDR3 here is CASSFSRDEQYF. The CDR3 DNA is TGTGCCAGCAGTTTTAGCCGCGACGAGCAGTACTTC.

The chain employs TRBV27 and TRBJ1-5, with TRBD1 identical over 8 bases. The CDR3 covers 15 residues. V was pared by 6 bases and J by 5 bases, with 9 bases of the junction left unmatched. Germline lookup yields CDR1 MNHEY and CDR2 SMNVEV (reference sequence). The CDR3 DNA sequence: TGTGCCAGCAGCCAAACCAGGGGGCTCTATCAGCCCCAGCATTTT. This gives the protein CASSQTRGLYQPQHF.

This clone has just a few counts. V and J are TRBV6-5 and TRBJ1-1, with D possibly being TRBD1 (5 bases). This CDR3 region has 12 residues. Germline loops: CDR1 MNHEY, CDR2 SVGAGI. V gave up 8 bases and J gave up 1 base, with 8 bases separating them. DNA of the CDR3: TGTGCCAGCGGGCAGGGGAACACTGAAGCTTTCTTT. This encodes CASGQGNTEAFF.

The chain recombines TRBV9 with TRBJ2-1, with D unclear. Germline V gene lookup returns CDR1 SGDLS and CDR2 YYNGEE. V lost 0 bases and J 6 bases, leaving 4 bases between the germline ends. CDR3 length: 12 amino acids. The CDR3 coding sequence is TGTGCCAGCAGCGTAGGACCCAATGAGCAGTTCTTC. Protein: CASSVGPNEQFF. Full variable domain (remainder filled in from reference TRBV9 and TRBJ2-1): DSGVTQTPKHLITATGQRVTLRCSPRSGDLSVYWYQQSLDQGLQFLIQYYNGEERAKGNILERFSAQQFPDLHSELNLSSLELGDSALYFCASSVGPNEQFFGPGTRLTVL.

This clone has a handful of counts. This rearrangement joins TRBV30 to TRBJ2-1; D remains unclear. CDR1 is GTSNPN, CDR2 SVGIG, per germline (reference sequence). V gave up 2 bases and J gave up 7 bases, with 12 bases separating them. The CDR3 extends over 13 amino acids. CDR3 nucleotide sequence: TGTGCCTGGAGTCCTCTTCCTAGGAATGAGCAGTTCTTC. Its translation: CAWSPLPRNEQFF.

J is TRBJ2-2 and V is TRBV7-9, with TRBD1 matching 7 bases. From germline, CDR1 is SEHNR and CDR2 FQNEAQ (reference sequence). The V segment lost 6 bases and the J segment 1 base; nucleotides outside the gene matches: 2. CDR3 length: 14 residues. The CDR3 coding sequence is TGTGCCAGCAGAGGACAGGAGAACACCGGGGAGCTGTTTTTT. This codes for CASRGQENTGELFF. The variable domain in full, completed from reference TRBV7-9 and TRBJ2-2, reads DTGVSQNPRHKITKRGQNVTFRCDPISEHNRLYWYRQTLGQGPEFLTYFQNEAQLEKSRLLSDRFSAERPKGSFSTLEIQRTEQGDSAMYLCASRGQENTGELFFGEGSRLTVL.

The chain couples TRBV30 to TRBJ2-7, with TRBD1 as a possible D gene (5 bases). Trimming shortened V by 2 bases and J by 0 bases, and 14 bases separated the two germline ends. CDR1 is GTSNPN and CDR2 is SVGIG in the germline V gene (reference sequence). This CDR3 has 15 amino acids. This CDR3 reads CAWSRDSFYSYEQYF. CDR3 in DNA: TGTGCCTGGAGTCGTGACAGTTTTTACTCCTACGAGCAGTACTTC.

This clone occurred a few times. The V and J genes are TRBV4-3 and TRBJ2-1; TRBD2 aligns across 11 bases. The CDR3 has 19 amino acids. V was clipped by 0 bases and J by 4 bases; unmatched bases: 11. Germline V CDR1 and CDR2: LGHNA, YSLEER. CDR3 sequence (DNA): TGCGCCAGCAGCCAAGATTTGGGCCTCACTAGCGGGGGATACAATGAGCAGTTCTTC. It is translated as CASSQDLGLTSGGYNEQFF.

The gene calls are TRBV6-5 and TRBJ1-1; D not resolved. This CDR3 contains 13 residues. Germline V CDR1 and CDR2: MNHEY, SVGAGI. The V end was cut by 3 bases, the J end by 3 bases, with 8 bases between. The CDR3 nucleotides read TGTGCCAGCAGTTATAGCAGGTACACTGAAGCTTTCTTT. Translating gives CASSYSRYTEAFF.

The genes are TRBV4-1 and TRBJ2-1; TRBD1 agrees at 8 bases. The length of the CDR3 is 12 residues. V shed 10 bases and J 3 bases; nucleotides not matched to a gene: 2. In germline, CDR1 is MGHRA, CDR2 YSYEKL. CDR3 region: CATGTGYNEQFF. The CDR3 region has the DNA TGCGCCACCGGGACAGGCTACAATGAGCAGTTCTTC.

The chain combines TRBV30 with TRBJ2-5; TRBD2 is a possible D gene (6 bases). Trimming removed 4 bases from V and 1 base from J, with 16 bases in between. The CDR3 totals 15 residues. The V gene's germline CDR1 is GTSNPN and CDR2 SVGIG (reference sequence). CDR3 amino acids: CAWTGPLATQETQYF. In nucleotides, the CDR3 is TGTGCCTGGACTGGTCCGCTAGCGACCCAAGAGACCCAGTACTTC.

This chain joins TRBV28 and TRBJ2-4; TRBD1 aligns across 10 bases. From germline, CDR1 is MDHEN and CDR2 SYDVKM. The junction had 4 bases not matched to a gene; V was cut back by 5 bases and J by 0 bases. This CDR3 has 16 amino acids. CDR3 region: CASSTRQGAAKNIQYF. CDR3 coding DNA: TGTGCCAGCAGTACCCGACAGGGGGCAGCCAAAAACATTCAGTACTTC.

The chain couples TRBV27 to TRBJ2-3, with D unresolved. The CDR3 length is 13 residues. Germline V gene lookup returns CDR1 MNHEY and CDR2 SMNVEV (reference sequence). The ends were cut back, 6 bases at V and 2 bases at J, with 9 bases in the middle. The CDR3 DNA reads as TGTGCCAGCAGCCTGGGTTCCACAGATACGCAGTATTTT. It is translated as CASSLGSTDTQYF.

The gene calls are TRBV5-1 and TRBJ1-2; no firm D call. This CDR3 is 14 amino acids long. In germline, CDR1 is SGHRS, CDR2 YFSETQ. Trimming removed 5 bases at V and 6 bases at J, with 17 bases between. The CDR3 loop is CASSENDGGDGYTF. The CDR3 bases are TGCGCCAGCAGTGAGAATGACGGCGGCGATGGCTACACCTTC. The entire variable domain, with the rest obtained from reference TRBV5-1 and TRBJ1-2, is as follows: KAGVTQTPRYLIKTRGQQVTLSCSPISGHRSVSWYQQTPGQGLQFLFEYFSETQRNKGNFPGRFSGRQFSNSRSEMNVSTLELGDSALYLCASSENDGGDGYTFGSGTRLTVV.

The chain is built from TRBV27 and TRBJ2-3; 7 bases fit TRBD2. Germline CDR1 MNHEY, CDR2 SMNVEV (reference sequence). The V gene end was trimmed by 1 base and the J gene end by 0 bases; junction bases not matched to a gene: 10. The CDR3 contains 18 residues. CDR3 nucleotide sequence: TGTGCCAGCAGTTTATGGCTAGCGGCCCTTTCTAGCACAGATACGCAGTATTTT. Translating it yields CASSLWLAALSSTDTQYF.

The rearrangement links TRBV23-1 to TRBJ1-2; 11 nucleotides line up with TRBD1. TRBV23-1 is flagged as an ORF with uncertain function. The CDR3 runs 13 residues. The V segment lost 6 bases and the J segment 7 bases; nucleotides outside the gene matches: 4. The DNA for the CDR3 is TGCGCCAGCAGCGGACAGGGGGCGGTTGGCTACACCTTC. Translating it yields CASSGQGAVGYTF.